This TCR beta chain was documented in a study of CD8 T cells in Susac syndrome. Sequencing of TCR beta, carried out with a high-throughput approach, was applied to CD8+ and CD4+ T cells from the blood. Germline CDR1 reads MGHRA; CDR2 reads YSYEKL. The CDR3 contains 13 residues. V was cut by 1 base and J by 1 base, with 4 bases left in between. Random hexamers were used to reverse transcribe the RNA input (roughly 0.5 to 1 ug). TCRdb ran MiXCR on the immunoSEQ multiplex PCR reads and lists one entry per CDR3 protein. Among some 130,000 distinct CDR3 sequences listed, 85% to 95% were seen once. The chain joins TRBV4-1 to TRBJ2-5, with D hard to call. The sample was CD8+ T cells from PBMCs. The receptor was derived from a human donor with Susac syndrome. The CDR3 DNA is TGCGCCAGCAGCCAAGGGTCCCAAGAGACCCAGTACTTC. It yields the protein CASSQGSQETQYF.